This T cell receptor beta chain was captured by sequencing in a study of CD8 T cells in Susac syndrome. Random hexamers were used to reverse transcribe 0.5 to 1 ug of RNA. TCRdb called the immunoSEQ multiplex PCR reads again in MiXCR, with one record for every CDR3 protein. The sample yields about 53,000 distinct CDR3 sequences, over 90% seen once. The table lists this clonotype with a few counts. The CDR3 length is 10 residues. Between the trimmed V and J ends, which lost 0 bases and 9 bases, there was a span of 3 bases. Germline loops: CDR1 SGHTS, CDR2 YDEGEE. Negative isolation yielded CD4+ and CD8+ T cells, and FACS enriched TEMRA cells.

This sequence joins TRBV5-8 and TRBJ1-1; D gene uncertain. The specimen was CD8+ T cells from PBMCs. This TCR was recovered from a human donor with Susac syndrome. The CDR3 DNA reads TGTGCCAGCAGCTTGGGGAAAGCTTTCTTT. Translating gives CASSLGKAFF.